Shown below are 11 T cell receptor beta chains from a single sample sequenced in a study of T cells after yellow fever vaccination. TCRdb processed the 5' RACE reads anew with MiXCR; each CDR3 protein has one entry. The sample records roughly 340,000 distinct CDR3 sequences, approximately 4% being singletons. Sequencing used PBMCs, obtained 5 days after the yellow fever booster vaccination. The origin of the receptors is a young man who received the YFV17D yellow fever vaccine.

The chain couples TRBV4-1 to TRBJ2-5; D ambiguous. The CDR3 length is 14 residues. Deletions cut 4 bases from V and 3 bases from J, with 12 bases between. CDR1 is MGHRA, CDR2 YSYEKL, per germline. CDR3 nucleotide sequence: TGCGCCAGCAGCCCGTCCAGATTTGAAGAGACCCAGTACTTC. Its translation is CASSPSRFEETQYF.

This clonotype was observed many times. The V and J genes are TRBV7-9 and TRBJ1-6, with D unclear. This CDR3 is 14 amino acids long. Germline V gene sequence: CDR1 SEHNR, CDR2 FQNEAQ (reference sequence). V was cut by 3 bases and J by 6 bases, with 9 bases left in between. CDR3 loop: CASSLSGRNSPLHF. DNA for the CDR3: TGTGCCAGCAGCTTGAGTGGCCGTAATTCACCCCTCCACTTT.

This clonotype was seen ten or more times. CDR3 amino acids: CASSQGTGYYEQYV. DNA of the CDR3: TGCGCCAGCAGCCAGGGGACAGGGTACTACGAGCAGTACGTC. V and J are TRBV4-1 and TRBJ2-7, with TRBD1 matching over 9 bases. The V segment lost 3 bases and the J segment 3 bases; nucleotides outside the gene matches: 3. The CDR3 sequence is 14 residues long. CDR1 is MGHRA and CDR2 is YSYEKL in the germline V gene.

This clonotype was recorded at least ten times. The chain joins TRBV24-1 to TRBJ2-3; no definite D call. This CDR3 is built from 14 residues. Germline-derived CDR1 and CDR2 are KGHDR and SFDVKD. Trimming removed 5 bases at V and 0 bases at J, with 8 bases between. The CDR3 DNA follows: TGTGCCACCAGTGCGGGTGGAAGCACAGATACGCAGTATTTT. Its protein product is CATSAGGSTDTQYF.

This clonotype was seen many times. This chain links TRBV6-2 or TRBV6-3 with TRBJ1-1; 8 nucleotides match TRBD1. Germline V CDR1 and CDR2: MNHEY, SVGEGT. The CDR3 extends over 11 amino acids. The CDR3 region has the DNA TGTGTCTCGACAGGGGTCACTGAAGCTTTCTTT. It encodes CVSTGVTEAFF.

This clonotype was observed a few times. CDR3 sequence reads: CASSYTQGTYEQYV. DNA for the CDR3: TGTGCCAGCAGTTACACACAGGGGACCTACGAGCAGTACGTC. V and J are TRBV6-6 and TRBJ2-7; 7 nucleotides agree with TRBD1. The V and J ends lost 2 bases and 2 bases, in that order; junction bases with no gene match: 3. There are 14 residues in the CDR3. Germline CDR1 reads MNHNY; CDR2 reads SVGAGI (reference sequence).

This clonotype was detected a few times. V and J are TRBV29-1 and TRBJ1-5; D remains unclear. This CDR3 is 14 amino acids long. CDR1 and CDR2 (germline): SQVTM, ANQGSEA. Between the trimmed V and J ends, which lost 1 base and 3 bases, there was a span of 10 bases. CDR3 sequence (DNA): TGCAGCGTTGAAGGTGACGGGTACAATCAGCCCCAGCATTTT. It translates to CSVEGDGYNQPQHF.

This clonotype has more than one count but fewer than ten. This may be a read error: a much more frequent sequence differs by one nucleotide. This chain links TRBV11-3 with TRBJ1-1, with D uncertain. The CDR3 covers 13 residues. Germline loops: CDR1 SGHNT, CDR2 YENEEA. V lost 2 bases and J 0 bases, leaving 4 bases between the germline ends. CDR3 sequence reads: CASSLYMNTEAFF. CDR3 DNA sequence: TGTGCCAGCAGCTTATACATGAACACTGAAGCTTTCTTT.

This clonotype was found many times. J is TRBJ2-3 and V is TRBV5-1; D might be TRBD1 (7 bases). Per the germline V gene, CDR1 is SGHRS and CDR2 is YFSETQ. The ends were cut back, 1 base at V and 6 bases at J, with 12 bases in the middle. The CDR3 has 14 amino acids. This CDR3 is CASSLTGAGDTQYF. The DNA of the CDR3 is TGCGCCAGCAGCTTGACAGGGGCGGGGGATACGCAGTATTTT.

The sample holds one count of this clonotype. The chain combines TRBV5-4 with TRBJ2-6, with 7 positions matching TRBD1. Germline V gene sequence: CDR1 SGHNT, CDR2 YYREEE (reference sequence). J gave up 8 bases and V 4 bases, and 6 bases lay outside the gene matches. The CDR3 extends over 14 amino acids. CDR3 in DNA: TGTGCCAGCAGCGCCTGGACAGGACCCAACGTCCTGACTTTC. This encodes CASSAWTGPNVLTF.

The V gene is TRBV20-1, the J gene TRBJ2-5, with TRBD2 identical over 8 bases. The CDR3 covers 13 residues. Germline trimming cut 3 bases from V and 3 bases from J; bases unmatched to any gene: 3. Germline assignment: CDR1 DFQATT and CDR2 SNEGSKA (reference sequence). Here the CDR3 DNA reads TGCAGTGCTAGCCGGGGGGGTGAAGAGACCCAGTACTTC. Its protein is CSASRGGEETQYF.